This T cell receptor beta chain was recovered during a study of beta chain features in type 1 diabetes. Study as a whole: Similarity in age, gender and cell yields was seen between patients and healthy donors.

What was sequenced were expressed TCRB transcripts, since all of the isolated RNA had been reverse transcribed. The protocol was immunoSEQ multiplex PCR, while the TCRdb copy is restricted to in-frame clones and leaves out a portion. The top ten hold 0.02% to 0.025% of the sample, which has nearly 700,000 clones, over 10% seen once. In regard to this clone: Its cognate antigen is unknown.

Findings of the study overall: VDJ junctions sequenced from type 1 diabetes patients showed fewer insertions and more deletions. Among all four CD4+ subsets, Type 1 diabetes patients had TCRB CDR3s that were moderately but significantly shorter.

This CDR3 is 14 amino acids long. The V segment lost 4 bases and the J segment 6 bases; nucleotides outside the gene matches: 10. CDR1 and CDR2 from the germline V gene are GTSNPN and SVGIG (reference sequence). The clonotype comes from a man between 18 and 29 years old with type 1 diabetes. The sample was naive CD4+ T cells from blood. The genes are TRBV30 and TRBJ1-1; 8 nucleotides match TRBD1. Written as DNA, the CDR3 is TGTGCCTGGAATCCAGGGGGCGCCGAGGCTGAAGCTTTCTTT. Translation: CAWNPGGAEAEAFF. The full variable domain, completed using reference TRBV30 and TRBJ1-1, is SQTIHQWPATLVQPVGSPLSLECTVEGTSNPNLYWYRQAAGRGLQLLFYSVGIGQISSEVPQNLSASRPQDRQFILSSKKLLLSDSGFYLCAWNPGGAEAEAFFGQGTRLTVV.